One and the same sample provided the 8 T cell receptor beta chains below, sequenced in a study of PD-1 blockade in classical Hodgkin lymphoma. This sample's time point: cycle 4 day 1 (C4D1), after five to seven weeks of nivolumab. In every patient, relapse followed autologous stem cell transplantation, while exposure to brentuximab vedotin differed. Using magnetic negative selection, the CD4+ T cells were separated out of thawed PBMCs. The table came from immunoSEQ multiplex PCR; TCRdb's copy has only in-frame clones and leaves some out. This table has 29,000 or so clones, around 80% appearing once. The specimen comprised CD4+ T cells from blood, sampled before the fourth cycle of nivolumab. All receptors derive from a human donor with classical Hodgkin lymphoma.

This clone was observed a handful of times. This chain's CDR3 is CASSYGRHGTPLHF. The CDR3 DNA is TGTGCCAGCAGTTACGGCAGGCATGGGACACCCCTCCACTTT. The rearrangement joins TRBV6-5 to TRBJ1-6; no definite D call. CDR1 MNHEY and CDR2 SVGAGI come from the germline V gene. The CDR3 extends over 14 amino acids. The V end was cut by 2 bases, the J end by 11 bases, with 13 bases between.

V gene TRBV12-5 combines with J gene TRBJ2-1, with D maybe TRBD1 (5 bases). CDR3 size: 15 residues. Germline V gives CDR1 LGHNT, CDR2 FRNRAP. V was shortened by 7 bases and J by 4 bases, with 17 bases between the two germline ends. CDR3 sequence: CASALTGVLYNEQFF. In DNA, the CDR3 is TGTGCTAGTGCCCTCACAGGCGTTCTTTACAATGAGCAGTTCTTC.

This sequence joins TRBV4-1 and TRBJ2-2; a weak D match, TRBD1 (5 bases). The CDR3 runs to 16 residues. Trimming shortened V by 5 bases and J by 4 bases, and 17 bases separated the two germline ends. In germline, CDR1 is MGHRA, CDR2 YSYEKL. The CDR3 region is CASSLAPTGATGELFF. CDR3 nucleotides: TGCGCCAGCAGCTTGGCCCCTACAGGTGCCACCGGGGAGCTGTTTTTT.

The chain has TRBV18 and TRBJ2-7, with D possibly being TRBD1 or TRBD2 (6 bases each). This CDR3 has 15 amino acids. Looked up from germline, CDR1 is KGHSH and CDR2 is LQKENI. Trimming left V 0 bases short and J 4 bases short, with 13 bases between. CDR3 sequence reads: CASSPPGGLLYEQYF. For the CDR3, the DNA is TGTGCCAGCTCACCACCTGGGGGGCTCCTTTACGAGCAGTACTTC.

The chain joins TRBV10-1 to TRBJ2-2, with D perhaps matching TRBD2 (6 bases). Germline CDR1 reads WNHNN; CDR2 reads SYGVQD (reference sequence). The CDR3 totals 14 residues. V dropped 6 bases and J dropped 1 base, with 9 bases sitting between them. The CDR3 protein is CASRREVNTGELFF. As DNA, the CDR3 is TGCGCCAGCAGAAGGGAGGTGAACACCGGGGAGCTGTTTTTT.

The chain links TRBV5-1 to TRBJ1-4, with D maybe TRBD1 (5 bases). Germline CDR1 and CDR2: SGHRS and YFSETQ. V gave up 5 bases and J gave up 6 bases, with 14 bases separating them. The CDR3 is 14 residues long. The CDR3 region is CASSIGWGDEKLFF. CDR3 bases: TGCGCCAGCAGTATTGGATGGGGGGATGAAAAACTGTTTTTT.

The chain uses TRBV7-9 and TRBJ1-4; 8 bases fit TRBD1. The CDR3 is 14 residues long. Trimming removed 3 bases from V and 7 bases from J; junction bases left unmatched: 4. Germline V gives CDR1 SEHNR, CDR2 FQNEAQ (reference sequence). The CDR3 region has the DNA TGTGCCAGCAGCTTGGGGACAGGCAGTGAAAAACTGTTTTTT. Amino acid sequence: CASSLGTGSEKLFF.

The V and J genes are TRBV7-9 and TRBJ2-5; D is unresolved. The V gene's germline CDR1 is SEHNR and CDR2 FQNEAQ (reference sequence). This CDR3 is built from 16 residues. Deletions cut 0 bases from V and 2 bases from J, with 13 bases between. The CDR3 sequence is CASSLAGRGLQETQYF. CDR3 DNA sequence: TGTGCCAGCAGCTTAGCAGGTAGAGGCCTTCAAGAGACCCAGTACTTC.